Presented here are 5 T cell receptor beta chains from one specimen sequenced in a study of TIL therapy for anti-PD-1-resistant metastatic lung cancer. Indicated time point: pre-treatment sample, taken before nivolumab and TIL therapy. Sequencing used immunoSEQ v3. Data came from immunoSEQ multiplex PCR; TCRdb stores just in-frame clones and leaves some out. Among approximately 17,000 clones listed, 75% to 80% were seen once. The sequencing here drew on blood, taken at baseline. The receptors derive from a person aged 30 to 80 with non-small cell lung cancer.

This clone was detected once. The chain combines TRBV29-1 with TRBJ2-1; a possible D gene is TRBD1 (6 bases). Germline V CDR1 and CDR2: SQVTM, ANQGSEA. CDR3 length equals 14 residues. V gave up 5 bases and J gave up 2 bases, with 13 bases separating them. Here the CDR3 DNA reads TGCAGCGTTTTCCTACAGGGTGCCTACAATGAGCAGTTCTTC. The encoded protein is CSVFLQGAYNEQFF.

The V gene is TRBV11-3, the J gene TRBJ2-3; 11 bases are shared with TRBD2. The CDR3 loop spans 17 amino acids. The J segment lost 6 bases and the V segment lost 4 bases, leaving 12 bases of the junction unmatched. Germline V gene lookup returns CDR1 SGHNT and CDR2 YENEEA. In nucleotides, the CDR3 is TGTGCCAGCAGCTCCCGAACGCTAGCGGGAGGATCCGATACGCAGTATTTT. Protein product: CASSSRTLAGGSDTQYF. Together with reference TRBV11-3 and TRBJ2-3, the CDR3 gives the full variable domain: EAGVVQSPRYKIIEKKQPVAFWCNPISGHNTLYWYLQNLGQGPELLIRYENEEAVDDSQLPKDRFSAERLKGVDSTLKIQPAELGDSAVYLCASSSRTLAGGSDTQYFGPGTRLTVL.

CDR3 coding DNA: TGTGCCAGCAGCCCTATTCGGACAGACTACGAGCAGTACTTC. It codes for CASSPIRTDYEQYF. This rearrangement joins TRBV21-1 to TRBJ2-7; TRBD1, as called in the table, went unchecked against the DNA. TRBV21-1 is a recognized pseudogene. CDR3 length: 14 amino acids.

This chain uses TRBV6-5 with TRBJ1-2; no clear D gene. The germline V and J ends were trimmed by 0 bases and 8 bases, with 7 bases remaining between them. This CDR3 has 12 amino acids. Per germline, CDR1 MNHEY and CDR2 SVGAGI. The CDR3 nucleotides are TGTGCCAGCAGTTACTCCGGAAACGGCTACACCTTC. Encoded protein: CASSYSGNGYTF.

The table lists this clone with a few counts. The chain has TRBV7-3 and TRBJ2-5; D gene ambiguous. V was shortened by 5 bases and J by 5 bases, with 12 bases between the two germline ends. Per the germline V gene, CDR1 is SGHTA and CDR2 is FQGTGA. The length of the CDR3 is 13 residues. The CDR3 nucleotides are TGTGCCAGCAGCAGGGCGGTAGGGGAGACCCAGTACTTC. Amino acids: CASSRAVGETQYF.